The 7 T cell receptor beta chains listed next were all sequenced from one sample in a study of cytomegalovirus exposure and HLA in healthy donors. The data were produced by immunoSEQ multiplex PCR, yet TCRdb's version contains in-frame clones alone and is incomplete. Of 260,000 or so clones listed, approximately 87% are singletons. Sequencing input: PBMCs. The receptor source for this set is a young man in good health and CMV-seronegative.

The CDR3 sequence: CASNQGHHSNQPQHF. The DNA of the CDR3 is TGTGCCAGCAACCAGGGCCATCATAGCAATCAGCCCCAGCATTTT. V gene TRBV28 combines with J gene TRBJ1-5; possibly TRBD1 for D (5 bases). Germline lookup yields CDR1 MDHEN and CDR2 SYDVKM. The CDR3 has 15 residues. Trimming removed 7 bases from V and 0 bases from J, with 13 bases in between.

The chain's CDR3 is CASSTGGGGEKLFF. CDR3 nucleotide sequence: TGCGCCAGCAGCACAGGGGGCGGAGGTGAAAAACTGTTTTTT. The genes are TRBV5-1 and TRBJ1-4; 9 bases fit TRBD1. The V gene end was trimmed by 4 bases and the J gene end by 7 bases; junction bases not matched to a gene: 5. The CDR3 is 14 amino acids. The germline CDR1 and CDR2 sequences are SGHRS and YFSETQ.

V is TRBV5-1 and J is TRBJ2-1; 9 bases match TRBD1. The CDR3 spans 16 residues. V lost 2 bases, J lost 4 bases, and 7 bases stayed unmatched. CDR1 SGHRS and CDR2 YFSETQ come from the germline V gene. The CDR3 DNA follows: TGCGCCAGCAGCTTTTCCGGGACAGGGTCTTACAATGAGCAGTTCTTC. This gives the protein CASSFSGTGSYNEQFF.

This clone was counted only a few times. Sequence at one end of the junction differs from germline and may be a read error. V usage is TRBV5-6 and J usage is TRBJ1-1, with D tentatively TRBD1 (6 bases). The CDR3 consists of 11 residues. Germline V gene lookup returns CDR1 SGHDT and CDR2 YYEEEE. The CDR3 spells CASSRDTEAFF. The CDR3 nucleotides are TGTGCCAGCAGCAGGGACACCGAAGCTTTCTTT.

The rearrangement links TRBV27 to TRBJ1-4; perhaps TRBD1 as D (6 bases). CDR1 MNHEY and CDR2 SMNVEV come from the germline V gene (reference sequence). V was shortened by 2 bases and J by 10 bases, with 14 bases between the two germline ends. The CDR3 has 14 amino acids. In DNA form, the CDR3 reads TGTGCCAGCAGTTTAGAGGGAATAGGGGGAAAACTGTTTTTT. Protein product: CASSLEGIGGKLFF.

This chain connects TRBV6-5 to TRBJ2-7, with TRBD1 identical over 9 bases. Germline CDR1 is MNHEY and CDR2 is SVGAGI. This CDR3 comprises 15 residues. The V segment lost 3 bases and the J segment 6 bases; nucleotides outside the gene matches: 9. CDR3 sequence (DNA): TGTGCCAGCAGTTATCGTGATGACAGGGGGTCCGAGCAGTACTTC. Translated: CASSYRDDRGSEQYF.

The V gene is TRBV6-5, the J gene TRBJ2-5, with D uncertain. The CDR3 length is 14 residues. Germline assignment: CDR1 MNHEY and CDR2 SVGAGI. Trimming took 2 bases from V and 1 from J, leaving 8 bases between them. Here the CDR3 DNA reads TGTGCCAGCAGTTACCTCAGTGCCCAAGAGACCCAGTACTTC. Its protein product is CASSYLSAQETQYF.